A selection of T cell receptor beta chains follows, all from one sample in a study of T cell repertoires in cytomegalovirus infection. One entry per CDR3 protein results from TCRdb running MiXCR on the reads. The table shows around 900,000 distinct CDR3 sequences, with roughly 31% occurring only once. No antigen has been identified for these receptors. This specimen consisted of cultured CD8+ T cells from PBMCs, obtained from culture after CMV antigen stimulation. All receptors derive from a human donor in good health (CMV status not recorded). Some clones in this sample may be carry-over from other donors' samples. The CDR3 runs from the conserved cysteine through the conserved F or W. A D gene is named only where the DNA matches it firmly. Clone size is not always given. Where it is, it says once, few, many or a class for expanded clones.

>TRBV12-3/TRBV12-4|15|.|TRBJ2-3|TRBD2
CASTRTSGGYDTQYF
TGTGCCAGCACCCGGACTAGCGGGGGATATGATACGCAGTATTTT
>TRBV10-3|15|few|TRBJ2-2|.
CAISDPETNTGELFF
TGTGCCATCAGTGATCCTGAAACGAACACCGGGGAGCTGTTTTTT
>TRBV14|16|.|TRBJ2-1|TRBD2
CASSHPGGGYYNEQFF
TGTGCCAGCAGCCACCCCGGCGGGGGGTACTACAATGAGCAGTTCTTC
>TRBV6-2/TRBV6-3|12|.|TRBJ2-3|.
CASRDLGTGSYF
TGTGCCAGCAGGGACCTGGGAACCGGGTCGTATTTT
>TRBV6-2/TRBV6-3|13|.|TRBJ1-1|.
CASSLWPNTEAFF
TGTGCCAGCAGTTTGTGGCCGAACACTGAAGCTTTCTTT
>TRBV10-3|18|.|TRBJ2-1|TRBD1
CAITRGNGGTGGYNEQFF
TGTGCCATCACTCGAGGGAATGGCGGGACAGGGGGTTACAATGAGCAGTTCTTC
>TRBV6-6|14|.|TRBJ2-5|.
CASSLRRGGKTQYF
TGTGCCAGCAGCTTACGGAGGGGGGGCAAGACCCAGTACTTC
>TRBV3-1|20|.|TRBJ1-2|TRBD1
CASSQIPPGTGGANNYGYTF
TGTGCCAGCAGCCAAATCCCTCCCGGGACAGGGGGCGCGAACAACTATGGCTACACCTTC
>TRBV25-1|14|few|TRBJ2-2|.
CASSEGSAVGELFF
TGTGCCAGCAGTGAGGGTAGCGCGGTCGGGGAGCTGTTTTTT
>TRBV7-9|19|few|TRBJ2-5|TRBD1
CASSSRIPTGLHQGETQYF
TGTGCCAGCAGCTCTCGCATCCCGACAGGGTTGCACCAAGGGGAGACCCAGTACTTC
>TRBV7-3|18|few|TRBJ2-3|TRBD2
CASSLNLWTSGGADTQYF
TGTGCCAGCAGCTTAAACCTCTGGACTAGCGGGGGGGCAGATACGCAGTATTTT
>TRBV7-2|16|few|TRBJ2-1|TRBD1
CASSPRGGARPAEQFF
TGTGCCAGCAGCCCCCGAGGGGGCGCAAGGCCAGCTGAGCAGTTCTTC
>TRBV6-5|15|few|TRBJ1-3|TRBD1
CASSYSGTGGNTIYF
TGTGCCAGCAGTTACTCCGGGACAGGAGGAAACACCATATATTTT
>TRBV7-9|15|many|TRBJ2-5|TRBD2
CASRLGLAAEETQYF
TGTGCCAGCAGATTGGGACTAGCGGCTGAAGAGACCCAGTACTTC
>TRBV12-5|13|.|TRBJ1-1|.
CASGFAGGSGAFF
TGTGCTAGTGGTTTCGCAGGAGGGTCGGGGGCTTTCTTT
>TRBV25-1|13|few|TRBJ1-1|.
CASSEGWGTEAFF
TGTGCCAGCAGTGAAGGATGGGGCACTGAAGCTTTCTTT
>TRBV11-2|17|few|TRBJ2-5|TRBD2
CASSPRLAGGPGETQYF
TGTGCCAGCAGCCCGCGACTAGCGGGGGGGCCCGGGGAGACCCAGTACTTC
>TRBV7-8|15|few|TRBJ1-1|TRBD1
CASSPRDRVATEAFF
TGTGCCAGCAGCCCCCGGGACAGGGTGGCCACTGAAGCTTTCTTT
>TRBV6-8|15|.|TRBJ2-7|TRBD1
CASSSQGALNYEQYF
TGTGCCAGCAGTTCTCAGGGGGCGTTGAACTACGAGCAGTACTTC
>TRBV7-9|16|few|TRBJ2-7|TRBD1
CASSKATGGSSYEQYF
TGTGCCAGCAGTAAAGCCACAGGGGGAAGCTCCTACGAGCAGTACTTC
>TRBV6-6|16|few|TRBJ2-5|.
CASSHGPSGLQETQYF
TGTGCCAGCAGTCATGGTCCAAGCGGGCTCCAAGAGACCCAGTACTTC
>TRBV10-2|15|.|TRBJ1-2|.
CASSENRNSPWGYTF
TGCGCCAGCAGTGAGAACAGGAACTCCCCTTGGGGCTACACCTTC
>TRBV7-6|16|few|TRBJ1-4|.
CASSLQTGRTEEKLFF
TGTGCCAGCAGCCTCCAGACAGGCAGGACGGAGGAAAAACTGTTTTTT
>TRBV19|13|.|TRBJ1-2|.
CASSIGTTYGYTF
TGTGCCAGTAGTATAGGCACCACCTATGGCTACACCTTC
>TRBV7-2|15|many|TRBJ2-4|.
CASSLGLRPKNIQYF
TGTGCCAGCAGCTTAGGTTTGCGACCCAAAAACATTCAGTACTTC
>TRBV5-4|12|.|TRBJ2-2|.
CASSPYGGELFF
TGTGCCAGCAGCCCTTACGGCGGGGAGCTGTTTTTT
>TRBV27|14|few|TRBJ2-1|.
CASSLSKGGYEQFF
TGTGCCAGCAGTTTATCGAAAGGGGGATATGAGCAGTTCTTC
>TRBV10-3|13|.|TRBJ2-5|.
CAILDRSQETQYF
TGTGCCATCTTAGACAGGAGCCAAGAGACCCAGTACTTC
>TRBV7-6|16|many|TRBJ2-1|TRBD2
CASSFHGTSGYNEQFF
TGTGCCAGCAGCTTTCACGGGACTAGCGGATACAATGAGCAGTTCTTC
>TRBV12-3/TRBV12-4|16|few|TRBJ1-3|.
CASSYAVMSSGNTIYF
TGTGCCAGCAGTTACGCGGTCATGAGCTCTGGAAACACCATATATTTT
>TRBV12-3/TRBV12-4|16|.|TRBJ1-4|.
CASSFYTTVTNEKLFF
TGTGCCAGCAGTTTTTATACGACAGTCACTAATGAAAAACTGTTTTTT
>TRBV27|13|.|TRBJ1-2|.
CASSLRGRDGYTF
TGTGCCAGCAGTTTACGGGGACGGGATGGCTACACCTTC
>TRBV27|14|.|TRBJ1-4|.
CASSPGMTNEKLFF
TGTGCCAGCAGTCCGGGAATGACTAATGAAAAACTGTTTTTT
>TRBV7-6|15|.|TRBJ1-4|TRBD1
CVSNLLGGAGEKLFF
TGTGTCAGCAACTTATTAGGGGGCGCGGGAGAAAAACTGTTTTTT
>TRBV15|16|.|TRBJ2-1|TRBD2
CATSRVESSGGNEQFF
TGTGCCACCAGCAGAGTAGAGTCTAGCGGAGGCAATGAGCAGTTCTTC
>TRBV19|16|.|TRBJ2-1|TRBD2
CASSMYRRGGHNEQFF
TGTGCCAGTAGTATGTATCGCCGGGGGGGACACAATGAGCAGTTCTTC
>TRBV7-9|11|.|TRBJ1-1|.
CASGSGPQTFF
TGTGCCAGCGGCTCCGGGCCTCAAACTTTCTTT
>TRBV27|12|many|TRBJ2-2|.
CASSSLPGELFF
TGTGCCAGCAGTTCCTTGCCCGGGGAGCTGTTTTTT
>TRBV6-1|16|.|TRBJ2-6|.
CASTTRDHSGANVLTF
TGTGCCAGCACTACACGGGACCACTCTGGGGCCAACGTCCTGACTTTC
>TRBV19|14|.|TRBJ1-2|TRBD1
CASSPRTGAPGYTF
TGTGCCAGTAGTCCCCGGACAGGGGCTCCTGGCTACACCTTC
>TRBV9|17|.|TRBJ1-2|.
CASSATGSYRSNYGYTF
TGTGCCAGCAGCGCGACCGGTAGTTATCGGTCTAACTATGGCTACACCTTC
>TRBV6-5|14|many|TRBJ2-3|.
CASRYQGSTDTQYF
TGTGCCAGCAGATATCAGGGGAGCACAGATACGCAGTATTTT
>TRBV27|13|few|TRBJ1-1|.
CASSYGGLPEAFF
TGTGCCAGCAGTTATGGGGGGCTACCTGAAGCTTTCTTT
>TRBV29-1|13|.|TRBJ2-5|.
CSVPWTAKETQYF
TGCAGCGTCCCTTGGACAGCGAAGGAGACCCAGTACTTC
>TRBV6-6|15|.|TRBJ1-3|.
CASSPTVSPGNTIYF
TGTGCCAGCAGTCCGACGGTGAGCCCTGGAAACACCATATATTTT
>TRBV6-5|17|few|TRBJ1-1|.
CASTNGWPGGSGTEAFF
TGTGCCAGCACCAACGGCTGGCCGGGGGGCTCGGGGACTGAAGCTTTCTTT
>TRBV9|18|few|TRBJ2-3|TRBD2
CASSAHTGLGGLADTQYF
TGTGCCAGCAGCGCCCACACGGGACTAGGGGGATTGGCGGATACGCAGTATTTT
>TRBV5-4|15|few|TRBJ1-2|.
CASSLGGFSIYGYTF
TGTGCCAGCAGCTTGGGGGGGTTTTCGATCTATGGCTACACCTTC
>TRBV7-9|18|.|TRBJ2-6|TRBD1
CASSSPSTGGSGANVLTF
TGTGCCAGCAGCTCCCCCTCCACAGGGGGCTCTGGGGCCAACGTCCTGACTTTC
>TRBV6-5|15|.|TRBJ2-3|.
CASSPPGDRRNTQYF
TGTGCCAGCAGTCCCCCCGGTGACAGGCGGAATACGCAGTATTTT
>TRBV29-1|15|.|TRBJ1-4|TRBD1
CSVWTGSTTNEKLFF
TGCAGCGTTTGGACAGGGAGTACAACTAATGAAAAACTGTTTTTT
>TRBV5-1|15|.|TRBJ1-2|.
CASSIRGSADYGYTF
TGCGCCAGCAGCATAAGGGGGTCGGCGGACTATGGCTACACCTTC